In this sample, the clone carrying this TCR beta chain turned up a few times. The sample belongs to a study of patients and donors after allogeneic stem cell transplantation. TCRdb fed the RT-PCR reads into MiXCR, producing one record per CDR3 protein. The table lists over 150,000 distinct CDR3 sequences, about 30% of them singletons. The CDR3 spans 13 residues. Trimming removed 2 bases from V and 5 bases from J, with 7 bases in between. The V gene's germline CDR1 is MGHDK and CDR2 SYGVNS. The receptor's source is a human donor who was either an allogeneic HSCT recipient or a stem cell or donor lymphocyte infusion donor (not recorded which). It is not recorded whose cells these are; they may come from a transplant donor. Specimen: blood, either unsorted or a sorted T cell fraction (not recorded which). The rearrangement uses TRBV25-1 and TRBJ1-5; unclear D gene. The CDR3 is CASSERVDQPQHF. In DNA, the CDR3 is TGTGCCAGCAGTGAACGGGTCGATCAGCCCCAGCATTTT.